The clone carrying this TCR beta chain was counted ten times or more. Its cognate antigen is unknown. The sample is drawn from a study of Graves' ophthalmopathy and Graves' hyperthyroidism. Overall study context: Pretreatment peripheral blood was obtained at initial diagnosis. Study outcomes and limitations: The authors also found most expanded thyroid clonotypes above 0.001 frequency in blood.

As the template, RNA transcripts were used to amplify TCR beta CDR3 regions. RT-PCR with HTBI primers came first, then second-round multiplex PCR. TCRdb recomputed calls from the multiplex PCR reads with MiXCR, one row per CDR3 protein. Counted here are hundreds of thousands of distinct CDR3 sequences, 20% to 25% occurring once; the ten biggest clones make up around 6.9%. CDR3 length: 12 amino acids. Germline-derived CDR1 and CDR2 are SGDLS and YYNGEE. Trimming stripped 0 bases from V and 4 bases from J, with 4 bases between. No ophthalmopathy within 18 months of follow-up signified stable hyperthyroidism. The diagnosis was founded upon clinical symptoms, serum thyroxine, TRAb, thyroid ultrasound and orbital computed tomography.

The genes are TRBV9 and TRBJ2-5; no reliable D call. The sample comprised peripheral blood. This TCR was recovered from a woman in her late teens or twenties with stable Graves' hyperthyroidism. Some clones in this sample may be carry-over from other donors' samples. The CDR3 reads CASSVDLETQYF. DNA for the CDR3: TGTGCCAGCAGCGTAGATCTAGAGACCCAGTACTTC.